The clone carrying this T cell receptor beta chain was seen more than once but under ten times. No antigen is known for it. There are 15 residues in the CDR3. Germline-derived CDR1 and CDR2 are LGHDT and YNNKEL (reference sequence). V was clipped by 1 base and J by 3 bases, with 12 bases between them. MiXCR, applied by TCRdb to the 5' RACE reads, yields one record per CDR3 protein. The data contain some 600,000 distinct CDR3 sequences, 17% of them singletons. This record comes from a study of T cells after yellow fever vaccination. Overall study: Fractions of low cell number were prepared using SMART-Seq v4 Ultra Low Input.

Overall study findings and caveats: The CD4 compartment and the CD8 compartment contained a small share of clonotypes in common.

The source material was PBMCs, sampled around 5 days after the first yellow fever vaccination. J is TRBJ2-5 and V is TRBV3-1; possibly TRBD2 for D (7 bases). This receptor was taken from a man between 18 and 35 years old who received the YFV17D yellow fever vaccine. Here the CDR3 DNA reads TGTGCCAGCAGCCAAGGTGTAGGGGGGGAAGAGACCCAGTACTTC. It codes for CASSQGVGGEETQYF.